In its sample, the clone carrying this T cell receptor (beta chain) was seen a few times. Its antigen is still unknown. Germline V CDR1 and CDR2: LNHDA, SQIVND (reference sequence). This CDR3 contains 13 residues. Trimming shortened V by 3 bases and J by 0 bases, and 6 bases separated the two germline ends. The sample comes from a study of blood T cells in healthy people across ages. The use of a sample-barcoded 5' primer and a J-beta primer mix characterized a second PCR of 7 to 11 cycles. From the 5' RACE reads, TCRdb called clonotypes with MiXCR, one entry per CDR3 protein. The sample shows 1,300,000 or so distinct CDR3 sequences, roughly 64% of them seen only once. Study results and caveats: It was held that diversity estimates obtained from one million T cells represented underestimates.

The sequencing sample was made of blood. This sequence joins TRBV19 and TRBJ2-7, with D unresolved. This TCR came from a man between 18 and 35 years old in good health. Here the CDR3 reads CASSMGSSYEQYF. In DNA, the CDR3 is TGTGCCAGTAGTATGGGCAGCTCCTACGAGCAGTACTTC.